What follows describes a single T cell receptor beta chain. The antigen remains undetermined. TCRdb reanalyzed the 5' RACE reads, giving one entry per CDR3 protein sequence and no DNA. This sample's table has fewer than 550,000 distinct CDR3 sequences. The data were obtained in a study of monozygotic twins with inflammatory bowel disease. Study-level findings and limits: Support was lacking for any single strong IBD-associated signal or clonotype.

The CDR3 length is 15 residues. Looked up from germline, CDR1 is SGHAT and CDR2 is FQNNGV. The chain is built from TRBV11-2 and TRBJ2-3. The sequence came from a human donor with ulcerative colitis or Crohn's disease, or a healthy co-twin of an affected twin (not recorded which). Sequencing was performed on blood. The CDR3 is CASSLGKTGTDTQYF.